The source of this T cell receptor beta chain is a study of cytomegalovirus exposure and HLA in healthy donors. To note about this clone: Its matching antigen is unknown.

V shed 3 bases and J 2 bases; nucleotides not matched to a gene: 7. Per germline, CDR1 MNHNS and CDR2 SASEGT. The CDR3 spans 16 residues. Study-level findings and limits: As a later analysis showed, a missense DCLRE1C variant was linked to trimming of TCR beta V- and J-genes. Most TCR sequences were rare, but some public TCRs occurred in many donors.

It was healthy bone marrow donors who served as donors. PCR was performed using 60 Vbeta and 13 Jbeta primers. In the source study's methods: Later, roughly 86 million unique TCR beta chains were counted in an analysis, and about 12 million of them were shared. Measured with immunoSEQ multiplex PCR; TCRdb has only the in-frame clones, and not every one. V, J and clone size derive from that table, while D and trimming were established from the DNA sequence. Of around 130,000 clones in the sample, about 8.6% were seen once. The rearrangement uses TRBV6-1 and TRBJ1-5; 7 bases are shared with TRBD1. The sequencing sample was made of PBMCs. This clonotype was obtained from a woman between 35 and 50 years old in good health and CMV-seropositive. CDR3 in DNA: TGTGCCAGCAGTGACCGAGGGGGCGGGGGCAATCAGCCCCAGCATTTT. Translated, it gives CASSDRGGGGNQPQHF.